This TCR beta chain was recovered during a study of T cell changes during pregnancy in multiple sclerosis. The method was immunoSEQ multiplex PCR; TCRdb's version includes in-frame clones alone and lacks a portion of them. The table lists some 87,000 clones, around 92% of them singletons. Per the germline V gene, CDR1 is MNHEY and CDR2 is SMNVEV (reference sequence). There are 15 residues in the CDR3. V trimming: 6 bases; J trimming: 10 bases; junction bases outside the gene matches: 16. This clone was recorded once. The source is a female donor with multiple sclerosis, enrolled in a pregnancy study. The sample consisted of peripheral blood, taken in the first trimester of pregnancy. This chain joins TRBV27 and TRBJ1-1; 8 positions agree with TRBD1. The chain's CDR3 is CASSSVSFRGRGAFF. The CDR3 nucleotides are TGTGCCAGCAGCTCCGTCTCTTTCAGGGGGCGCGGAGCTTTCTTT.